This T cell receptor beta chain was obtained from a study of T cell repertoires in cytomegalovirus infection (dated by TCRdb to between 2017 and 2020). As for the study more broadly: The peptide stimulations were aimed at well-studied HLA-B-restricted epitopes as well as recently identified HLA-C-restricted CMV epitopes, whose presentation resists viral immunomodulation. Because public TCR beta signatures pointed to carriage of CMV infection together with the matching HLA type, the HLA type of each donor mattered for the analysis.

The treatment or condition label, as the study defines it: in vitro stimulation with specific CMV peptide epitopes to enrich CMV-specific T cells. What the work shows at the level of the full study, not this receptor alone: The ex vivo response was dominated by HLA-C-restricted CMV-specific TCR beta clonotypes, and the single most frequent clonotype in two of eight donors was supplied by these HLA-C-restricted clonotypes. In both this cohort and an independent cohort of more than 350 donors, the cumulative frequency of public TCR beta family members distinguished carriers of CMV infection plus the relevant HLA type.

V is shortened by 6 bases, J by 2 bases, and the region joining them spans 11 bases. Reading from cysteine to phenylalanine, the CDR3 counts 13 amino acids. The sequence is cut down to CDR3 DNA, 39 bases in frame from base 1. From a lookup of the germline V gene, CDR1 and CDR2 are MNHNS and SASEGT. The sample holds a few counts of this clonotype. Its antigen remains undetermined. No much larger clone is present one base from it, and per-base qualities are unavailable. Sequencing instrument: Illumina HiSeq 1500. The raw public reads went through TCRdb reprocessing: fastp at Q25, MiXCR clone calling, in-frame beta chains kept. Merged by CDR3 protein, the rows form single entries marked with the most common genes and DNA. The sample table records approximately 990,000 distinct CDR3 sequences; 31% of these occur just once. 13% of the sample lies in the top ten.

The sample here was cultured CD8+ T cells from PBMCs, taken from culture after CMV antigen stimulation. The chain employs TRBV6-1 and TRBJ2-7, with the D gene too uncertain to name. The source is a human donor in good health (CMV status not recorded). Some clones in this sample may be carry-over from other donors' samples. The DNA sequence is TGTGCCAGCAGGAGTCCGGCCGCCTACGAGCAGTACTTC. Its product reads: CASRSPAAYEQYF.